This T cell receptor (beta chain) was sequenced for a study of cytomegalovirus exposure and HLA in healthy donors. Overall study findings and caveats: Later analysis associated a missense DCLRE1C variant with TCR beta V- and J-gene trimming. Earlier analysis yielded a pattern in which most TCR beta V segments were productive about 90% or about 30% of the time.

The V gene's germline CDR1 is ENHRY and CDR2 SYGVKD. Trimming removed 5 bases from V and 5 bases from J; junction bases left unmatched: 13. This CDR3 region has 16 residues. Note on this clone: Its antigen is not known.

Use of 60 Vbeta and 13 Jbeta primers characterized the PCR. Data came from immunoSEQ multiplex PCR; TCRdb stores just in-frame clones and leaves some out. The table has some 150,000 clones, roughly 82% seen once. The source of this sequence is a woman younger than 45 in good health and CMV-seronegative. Sample: PBMCs. The rearrangement uses TRBV10-3 and TRBJ2-7; 9 bases map to TRBD2. CDR3: CAISPPTAGGAHEQYF. The CDR3 bases are TGTGCCATCAGTCCACCTACGGCGGGGGGGGCCCACGAGCAGTACTTC.